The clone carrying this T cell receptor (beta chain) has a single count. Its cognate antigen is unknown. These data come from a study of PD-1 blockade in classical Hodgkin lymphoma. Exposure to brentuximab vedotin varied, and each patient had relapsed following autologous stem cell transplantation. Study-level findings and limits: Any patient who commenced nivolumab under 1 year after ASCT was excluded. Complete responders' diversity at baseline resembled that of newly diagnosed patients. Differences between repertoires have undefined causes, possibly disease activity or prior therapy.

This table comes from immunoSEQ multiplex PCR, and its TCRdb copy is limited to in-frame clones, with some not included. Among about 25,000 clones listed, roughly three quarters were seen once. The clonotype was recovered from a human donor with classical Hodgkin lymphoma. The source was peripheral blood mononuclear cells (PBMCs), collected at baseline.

The DNA for the CDR3 is TGTGCCAGCAGCCGCCTCGGGGGCTCCTACAATGAGCAGTTCTTC. This gives the protein CASSRLGGSYNEQFF. The rearrangement links TRBV7-8 to TRBJ2-1, with a weak D call TRBD2 (6 bases). This CDR3 is built from 15 residues. The V and J ends lost 5 bases and 0 bases respectively, with 11 bases between them. Germline-derived CDR1 and CDR2 are SGHVS and FQNEAQ. Together with reference TRBV7-8 and TRBJ2-1, the CDR3 gives the full variable domain: GAGVSQSPRYKVAKRGQDVALRCDPISGHVSLFWYQQALGQGPEFLTYFQNEAQLDKSGLPSDRFFAERPEGSVSTLKIQRTQQEDSAVYLCASSRLGGSYNEQFFGPGTRLTVL.